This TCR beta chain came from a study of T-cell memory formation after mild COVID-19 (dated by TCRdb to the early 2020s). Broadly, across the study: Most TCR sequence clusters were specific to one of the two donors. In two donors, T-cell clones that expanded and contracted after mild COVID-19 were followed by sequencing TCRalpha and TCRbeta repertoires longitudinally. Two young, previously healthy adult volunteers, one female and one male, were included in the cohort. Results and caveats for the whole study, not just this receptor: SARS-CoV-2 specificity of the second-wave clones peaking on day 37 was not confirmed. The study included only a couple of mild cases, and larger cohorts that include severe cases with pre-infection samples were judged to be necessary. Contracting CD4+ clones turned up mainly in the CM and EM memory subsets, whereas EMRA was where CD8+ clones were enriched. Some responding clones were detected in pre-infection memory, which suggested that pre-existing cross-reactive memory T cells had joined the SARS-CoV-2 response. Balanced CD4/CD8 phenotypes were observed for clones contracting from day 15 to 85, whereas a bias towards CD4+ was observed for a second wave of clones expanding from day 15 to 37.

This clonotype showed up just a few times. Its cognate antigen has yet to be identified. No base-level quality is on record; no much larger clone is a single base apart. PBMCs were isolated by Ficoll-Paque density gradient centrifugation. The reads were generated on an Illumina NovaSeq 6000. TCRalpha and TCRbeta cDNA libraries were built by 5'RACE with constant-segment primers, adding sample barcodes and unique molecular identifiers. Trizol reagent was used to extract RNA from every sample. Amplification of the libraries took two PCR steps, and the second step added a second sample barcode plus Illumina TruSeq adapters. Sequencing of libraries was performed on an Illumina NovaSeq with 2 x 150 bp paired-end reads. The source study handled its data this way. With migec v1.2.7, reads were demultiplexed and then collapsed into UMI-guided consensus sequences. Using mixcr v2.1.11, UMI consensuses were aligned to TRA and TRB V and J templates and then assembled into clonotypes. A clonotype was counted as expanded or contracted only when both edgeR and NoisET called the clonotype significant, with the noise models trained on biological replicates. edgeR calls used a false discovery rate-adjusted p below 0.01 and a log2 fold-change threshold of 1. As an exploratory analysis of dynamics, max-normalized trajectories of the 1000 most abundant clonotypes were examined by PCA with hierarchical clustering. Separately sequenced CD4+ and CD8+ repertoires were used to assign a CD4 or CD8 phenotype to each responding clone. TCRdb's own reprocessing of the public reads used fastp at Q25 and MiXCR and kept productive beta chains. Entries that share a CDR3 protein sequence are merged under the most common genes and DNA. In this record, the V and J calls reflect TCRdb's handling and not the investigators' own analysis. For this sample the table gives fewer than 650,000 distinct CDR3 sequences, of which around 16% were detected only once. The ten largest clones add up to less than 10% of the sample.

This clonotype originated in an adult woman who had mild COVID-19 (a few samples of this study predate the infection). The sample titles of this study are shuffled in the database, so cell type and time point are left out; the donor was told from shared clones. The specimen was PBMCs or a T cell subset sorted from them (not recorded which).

Here is the DNA: TGTGCCAGCAGCCAAGATTTAGGGACAGATACGCAGTATTTT. It is translated as CASSQDLGTDTQYF. In this chain, TRBV4-2 is recombined with TRBJ2-3; the D gene cannot be resolved reliably. The germline ends are 7 bases apart after V is trimmed by 0 bases and J by 3 bases. CDR1 and CDR2, per the germline V gene, are LGHNA and YNFKEQ. The CDR3, cysteine through phenylalanine, is 14 amino acids long. Solely the CDR3 DNA is kept, with 42 bases framed from the first base.